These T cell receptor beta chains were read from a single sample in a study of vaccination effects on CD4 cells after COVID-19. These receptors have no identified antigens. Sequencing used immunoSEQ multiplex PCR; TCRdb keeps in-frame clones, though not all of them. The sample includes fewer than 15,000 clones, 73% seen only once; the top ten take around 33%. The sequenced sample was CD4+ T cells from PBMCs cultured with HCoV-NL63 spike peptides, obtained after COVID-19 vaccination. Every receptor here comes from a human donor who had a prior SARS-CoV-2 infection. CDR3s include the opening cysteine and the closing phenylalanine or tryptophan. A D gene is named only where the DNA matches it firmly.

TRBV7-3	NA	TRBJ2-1	CASSFGVNNEQFF	TGTGCCAGCAGCTTCGGGGTCAACAATGAGCAGTTCTTC
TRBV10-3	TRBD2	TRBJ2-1	CAISESGGGEQFF	TGTGCCATCAGTGAGTCTGGGGGGGGTGAGCAGTTCTTC
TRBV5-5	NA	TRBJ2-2	CASSPPSRRNTGELFF	TGTGCCAGCAGTCCCCCCTCCCGACGGAACACCGGGGAGCTGTTTTTT
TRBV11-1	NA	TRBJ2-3	CASSYRPGVTDTQYF	TGTGCCAGCAGTTACCGCCCGGGGGTCACAGATACGCAGTATTTT
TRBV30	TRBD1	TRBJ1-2	CAWNRGPPFGYGYTF	TGTGCCTGGAACAGGGGCCCCCCCTTCGGGTATGGCTACACCTTC
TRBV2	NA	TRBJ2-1	CASAGYDEQFF	TGTGCCAGCGCGGGGTACGATGAGCAGTTCTTC
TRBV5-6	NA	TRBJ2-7	CASSLRVIYEQYF	TGTGCCAGCAGCTTGAGGGTAATCTACGAGCAGTACTTC
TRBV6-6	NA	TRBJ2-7	CASGYGGASEQYF	TGTGCCAGCGGATATGGGGGGGCAAGCGAGCAGTACTTC
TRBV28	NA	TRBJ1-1	CASSPLESWPGNTEAFF	TGTGCCAGCAGTCCCCTAGAATCCTGGCCCGGGAACACTGAAGCTTTCTTT
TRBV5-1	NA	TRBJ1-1	CAPTHGGHQNTEAFF	TGCGCCCCCACCCACGGGGGCCACCAGAACACTGAAGCTTTCTTT
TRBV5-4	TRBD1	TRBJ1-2	CASSLDQTGGTRGYTF	TGTGCCAGCAGCCTAGACCAGACAGGGGGGACACGAGGCTACACCTTC